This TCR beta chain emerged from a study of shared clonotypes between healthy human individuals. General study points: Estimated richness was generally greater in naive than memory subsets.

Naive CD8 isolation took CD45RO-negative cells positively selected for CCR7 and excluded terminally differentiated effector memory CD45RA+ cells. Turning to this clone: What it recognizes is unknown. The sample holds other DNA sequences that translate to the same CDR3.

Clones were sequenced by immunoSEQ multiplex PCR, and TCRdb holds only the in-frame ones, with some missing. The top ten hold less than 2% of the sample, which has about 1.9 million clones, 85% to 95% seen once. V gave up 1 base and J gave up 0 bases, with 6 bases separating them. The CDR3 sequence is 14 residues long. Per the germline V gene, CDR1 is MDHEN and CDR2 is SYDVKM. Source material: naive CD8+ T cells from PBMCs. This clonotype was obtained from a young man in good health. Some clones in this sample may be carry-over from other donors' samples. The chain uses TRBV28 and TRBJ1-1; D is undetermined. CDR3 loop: CASSLLPVNTEAFF. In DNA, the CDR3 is TGTGCCAGCAGTTTATTACCGGTGAACACTGAAGCTTTCTTT.